These T cell receptor beta chains were read from a single sample in a study of cytomegalovirus exposure and HLA in healthy donors. Method: immunoSEQ multiplex PCR; TCRdb's copy keeps in-frame clones and lacks some. The sample yields 65,000 or so clones, roughly 60% seen once. Sequencing was carried out using PBMCs. These TCRs come from a man under 40 in good health and CMV-seronegative. The CDR3 runs from the conserved cysteine through the conserved F or W. Clone size is stated in some rows and not others, as once, few, many or a class when expanded.

>-|TRBV6-4|TRBJ2-2
CASSAAHVGGELFF
>few|TRBV6-5|TRBJ2-5
CASSYAQTGSQETQYF
>few|TRBV6-1|TRBJ1-2
CASTPQGLRDYTF
>-|TRBV27|TRBJ1-4
CASSRDSQEKLFF
>-|TRBV4-1|TRBJ2-1
CASSHPGGIYNEQFF
>-|TRBV5-1|TRBJ2-2
CASSMGQNTGELFF
>-|TRBV5-1|TRBJ1-1
CASSLAGVMNTEAFF
>few|TRBV30|TRBJ2-5
CAQGTGTQYF
>-|TRBV7-2|TRBJ1-1
CASSRGTLNTEAFF
>-|TRBV11-2|TRBJ1-2
CASSLGHRRNYGYTF
>-|TRBV18|TRBJ2-7
CASSPRVLSSYEQYF
>-|TRBV2|TRBJ1-6
CAKMSGTANSPLHF
>-|TRBV6-5|TRBJ1-1
CASRNDGSGTEAFF
>few|TRBV10-2|TRBJ1-1
CASSEQQGAKAFF
>-|TRBV5-4|TRBJ2-1
CASSSDRDSYNSEQFF
>-|TRBV7-2|TRBJ1-1
CASSLHQKNTEAFF
>-|TRBV10-3|TRBJ1-5
CAISEQGWQPQHF
>-|TRBV6-5|TRBJ2-3
CASRRDRMPDTQYF
>-|TRBV7-8|TRBJ2-1
CASSVGTGRHNEQFF
>-|TRBV5-4|TRBJ2-4
CASSRQGQGRKNIQYF
>few|TRBV6-1|TRBJ2-5
CASKEIAGWETQYF
>-|TRBV6-5|TRBJ1-2
CASSLGQGGGYTF
>-|TRBV7-9|TRBJ2-7
CASSSGAAYEQYF
>-|TRBV5-1|TRBJ1-6
CASSLAGQGPSPLHF
>once|TRBV30|TRBJ1-5
CAALPDRKNSNQPQHF
>-|TRBV28|TRBJ2-7
CASRTPKDSRSEQYF
>-|TRBV5-4|TRBJ1-4
CASSSQQGSEEKLFF
>once|TRBV2|TRBJ2-2
CASSPPALQFTGELFF
>once|TRBV5-1|TRBJ1-1
CASSFGSRDTEAFF
>-|TRBV6-6|TRBJ1-5
CATWDSTYSNQPQHF
>few|TRBV6-5|TRBJ1-2
CASSPDDRGWGYTF
>-|TRBV5-4|TRBJ1-2
CASSHPDSNGYTF
>-|TRBV5-1|TRBJ2-4
CASSLALGGNIQYF
>-|TRBV13|TRBJ2-1
CASSSMTGWKFF
>-|TRBV5-8|TRBJ2-3
CASSPGLAGGSTDTQYF
>-|TRBV6-5|TRBJ1-2
CASSPFGTGIGYTF
>-|TRBV4-1|TRBJ2-5
CASSVGTRTKETQYF
>-|TRBV15|TRBJ2-6
CATSRGRGSGANVLTF
>-|TRBV7-6|TRBJ1-4
CASSLLGITGTGKLFF
>-|TRBV30|TRBJ1-5
CAWSVLGGRSNQPQHF
>-|TRBV14|TRBJ1-2
CASSQGLNYGYTF
>-|TRBV7-6|TRBJ2-5
CASSLRGGLETQYF
>-|TRBV6-1|TRBJ2-5
CASSASWGEETQYF
>-|TRBV25-1|TRBJ2-1
CASSQGGAIYEQFF
>-|TRBV1|TRBJ2-3
CTSIIAGGTEYDTDTQYF
>few|TRBV15|TRBJ2-1
CATSRDPNIYNEQFF
>-|TRBV2|TRBJ1-1
CASSEEGIYTEAFF
>-|TRBV7-9|TRBJ1-2
CASSLNAGLGGYTF